This T cell receptor (beta chain) was documented in a study of beta chain features in type 1 diabetes. The study's findings and limits: Cells with high TCR expression could be over-represented by cDNA sequencing. Reduced insertions and increased deletions marked VDJ junctions in type 1 diabetes patients. Type 1 diabetes patients had moderately but significantly shorter TCRB CDR3s in all four CD4+ subsets.

Purity exceeded 95% in all sorted populations. Reverse transcribing all isolated RNA meant expressed TCRB transcripts were sequenced. Assay used: immunoSEQ multiplex PCR; TCRdb lists only in-frame clones, some missing. The data show 600,000 or so clones, with around 12% seen just once and 0.09% to 0.15% held by the top ten. About this clone: The antigen is not known.

Sequenced: naive CD4+ T cells from blood. The clonotype comes from a man aged 30 to 45 with type 1 diabetes.

The CDR3, as DNA: TGCAGCGTTGAAGTTGGGTCCCATGGCTACACCTTC. Translation gives CSVEVGSHGYTF. The chain couples TRBV29-1 to TRBJ1-2; D is ambiguous. In germline, CDR1 is SQVTM, CDR2 ANQGSEA. CDR3 length: 12 residues. Trimming stripped 1 base from V and 6 bases from J, with 9 bases between.